One and the same sample provided the 4 T cell receptor beta chains below, sequenced in a study of regulatory and conventional T cells in RAG deficiency listed by TCRdb under 2017. Libraries came from the immunoSEQ multiplex PCR assay. The table was pulled from immuneACCESS by TCRdb, which kept in-frame rearrangements only. Such tables lose some clones; where checked, under half of the loss comes from unresolved V genes, and the rest has no known cause. In all, the sample holds roughly 34,000 clones, and about 70% of those were seen once. The ten largest make up 3% to 4% of the sample. Before genomic DNA extraction, conventional CD4+ T cells were isolated from blood as CD25-low CD127-high cells. The same data also went into a second study, on regulatory T cells. Reported in the second study: The multiplex PCR relied on 52 forward TRBV primers and 13 reverse TRBJ primers, and amplification bias was corrected through assay-based and computational methods.

Sequenced input: CD4+ effector T cells sorted from blood. Every receptor here comes from a human donor in good health.

The chain carries TRBV28 and TRBJ1-2; D is unclear. The CDR3 totals 11 residues. Germline assignment: CDR1 MDHEN and CDR2 SYDVKM. The V and J ends lost 9 bases and 4 bases respectively, with 9 bases between them. CDR3 nucleotide sequence: TGTGCCAGTCAGGCATTCTATGGCTACACCTTC. Translation gives CASQAFYGYTF.

The J gene is TRBJ2-1, the V gene TRBV9; D is possibly TRBD1 (7 bases). CDR3 length equals 17 residues. CDR1 and CDR2 from the germline V gene are SGDLS and YYNGEE. V lost 4 bases to trimming and J lost 2 bases, with 19 bases between them. This CDR3 reads CASSTPRGTATYNEQFF. The CDR3 DNA is TGTGCCAGCAGCACCCCACGGGGGACAGCAACCTACAATGAGCAGTTCTTC.

This chain uses TRBV4-1 with TRBJ2-2; 8 nucleotides line up with TRBD2. This CDR3 has 18 amino acids. V lost 1 base, J lost 2 bases, and 9 bases stayed unmatched. The germline V gene encodes CDR1 MGHRA and CDR2 YSYEKL. CDR3: CASSQGKLAAKNTGELFF. The CDR3 DNA follows: TGCGCCAGCAGCCAAGGTAAACTAGCGGCTAAAAACACCGGGGAGCTGTTTTTT.

The rearrangement uses TRBV5-1 and TRBJ2-1; D is undetermined. Germline V CDR1 and CDR2: SGHRS, YFSETQ. The CDR3 length is 12 residues. V was cut by 0 bases and J by 8 bases, with 6 bases left in between. CDR3 DNA sequence: TGCGCCAGCAGCTTGGTCTTGGATGAGCAGTTCTTC. This encodes CASSLVLDEQFF.